The 29 T cell receptor beta chains listed next were all sequenced from one sample in a study of blood T cell repertoires in COVID-19. This table comes from immunoSEQ multiplex PCR, and its TCRdb copy is limited to in-frame clones, with some not included. The data show about 150,000 clones, roughly 82% seen once. The material sequenced was peripheral blood. The receptors here all came from a man aged 65-85 years with acute or convalescent COVID-19.

The V call is TRBV7-9, the J call TRBJ2-5, with a tentative D call TRBD1 (6 bases). Germline-derived CDR1 and CDR2 are SEHNR and FQNEAQ (reference sequence). The CDR3 consists of 16 residues. The V end lost 6 bases, the J end lost 1 base, and 18 bases lay between the germline ends. The CDR3 reads CASSLQGPTGQETQYF. The CDR3 nucleotides read TGTGCCAGCAGTTTGCAGGGGCCGACGGGCCAAGAGACCCAGTACTTC.

The CDR3 DNA sequence: TGCGCCAGCAGCCAAGCAACGGGCACAGATACGCAGTATTTT. Encoded protein: CASSQATGTDTQYF. The chain is built from TRBV4-1 and TRBJ2-3; D unclear. This CDR3 spans 14 amino acids. Per germline, CDR1 MGHRA and CDR2 YSYEKL. The ends were cut back, 1 base at V and 1 base at J, with 6 bases in the middle.

This chain uses TRBV3-1 (or the pseudogene TRBV3-2) with TRBJ1-6; TRBD1 is a possible D gene (6 bases). The CDR3 length is 12 residues. CDR1 and CDR2 (germline): LGHDT, YNNKEL (reference sequence). Deletions cut 3 bases from V and 13 bases from J, with 10 bases between. CDR3: CASSQSQGPLHF. The DNA for the CDR3 is TGTGCCAGCAGCCAGTCCCAGGGGCCCCTCCACTTT.

This chain uses TRBV6-2 or TRBV6-3 with TRBJ2-1, with D maybe TRBD1 (6 bases). Germline CDR1 is MNHEY and CDR2 is SVGEGT. V shed 4 bases and J shed 9 bases, with 13 bases lying between them. CDR3 length: 13 amino acids. The CDR3 protein is CASSSGQYLEQFF. CDR3 DNA sequence: TGTGCCAGCAGTTCCGGACAGTATCTTGAGCAGTTCTTC.

This sequence joins TRBV27 and TRBJ1-5, with D tentatively TRBD1 (5 bases). This CDR3 is built from 16 residues. V lost 8 bases to trimming and J lost 0 bases, with 17 bases between them. CDR1 is MNHEY and CDR2 is SMNVEV in the germline V gene (reference sequence). In DNA form, the CDR3 reads TGTGCCAGCTCCAAAGGGGCCCAATATAGCAATCAGCCCCAGCATTTT. This sequence encodes CASSKGAQYSNQPQHF.

V is TRBV19 and J is TRBJ2-6, with 9 bases identical to TRBD1. V shed 6 bases, J shed 4 bases, and the junction held 7 bases outside the gene matches. The CDR3 runs to 16 residues. Germline V gene data show CDR1 as LNHDA and CDR2 as SQIVND (reference sequence). The DNA of the CDR3 is TGTGCCAGTAGCAGACAGGGGGAGATGGGGGCCAACGTCCTGACTTTC. Translated, it gives CASSRQGEMGANVLTF.

CDR3 DNA sequence: TGTGCCAGCAGTTACGCCGAGGAGGGCTACACCTTC. Translation: CASSYAEEGYTF. This rearrangement joins TRBV6-2 or TRBV6-3 to TRBJ1-2; D is ambiguous. From germline, CDR1 is MNHEY and CDR2 SVGEGT. V lost 2 bases, J lost 8 bases, and 9 bases lay in between. The CDR3 runs 12 residues.

The rearrangement uses TRBV2 and TRBJ2-3; 9 nucleotides match TRBD2. Trimming took 4 bases from V and 4 from J; bases not matched to a gene: 6. Germline values: CDR1 SNHLY, CDR2 FYNNEI. CDR3 size: 15 residues. This chain's CDR3 is CASSAAGGPADTQYF. The CDR3 DNA sequence: TGTGCCAGCAGTGCGGCGGGAGGGCCTGCAGATACGCAGTATTTT.

The chain recombines TRBV3-1 (or the pseudogene TRBV3-2) with TRBJ2-3, with D tentatively TRBD1 (6 bases). The V end was cut by 5 bases, the J end by 1 base, with 16 bases between. Germline V gene sequence: CDR1 LGHDT, CDR2 YNNKEL (reference sequence). The CDR3 is 16 residues long. Written as DNA, the CDR3 is TGTGCCAGCAGCTCCCGCTTCCGACAGGGCACAGATACGCAGTATTTT. This codes for CASSSRFRQGTDTQYF.

This clone was counted a single time. The chain employs TRBV5-1 and TRBJ2-2, with a tentative D call TRBD2 (5 bases). The germline gives CDR1 SGHRS, CDR2 YFSETQ. This CDR3 is built from 16 residues. V gave up 0 bases and J gave up 4 bases, with 13 bases separating them. CDR3 DNA: TGCGCCAGCAGCTTGGGTTCTAGGGAGCTCACCGGGGAGCTGTTTTTT. This gives the protein CASSLGSRELTGELFF.

The V call is TRBV10-1, the J call TRBJ2-1; TRBD2 agrees at 13 bases. The germline V gene encodes CDR1 WNHNN and CDR2 SYGVQD (reference sequence). The CDR3 sequence is 18 residues long. The junction had 9 bases not matched to a gene; V was cut back by 7 bases and J by 0 bases. In DNA form, the CDR3 reads TGCGCCAGCACTACCGGACTAGCGGGGGTGAGCTCCTACAATGAGCAGTTCTTC. The encoded protein is CASTTGLAGVSSYNEQFF.

The chain has TRBV11-2 and TRBJ2-7, with 7 bases identical to TRBD2. CDR3 length: 16 residues. Trimming at V came to 5 bases and at J to 0 bases, leaving 10 bases not matched to a gene. Germline lookup yields CDR1 SGHAT and CDR2 FQNNGV. CDR3 nucleotide sequence: TGTGCCAGCAGCCTTAGAACAGGCGGGGGCTCCTACGAGCAGTACTTC. It yields the protein CASSLRTGGGSYEQYF. Complete variable domain (other parts from reference TRBV11-2 and TRBJ2-7): EAGVAQSPRYKIIEKRQSVAFWCNPISGHATLYWYQQILGQGPKLLIQFQNNGVVDDSQLPKDRFSAERLKGVDSTLKIQPAKLEDSAVYLCASSLRTGGGSYEQYFGPGTRLTVT.

The table lists this clone with a count of one. The chain recombines TRBV19 with TRBJ2-3, with D perhaps matching TRBD2 (7 bases). Trimming left V 3 bases short and J 2 bases short, with 9 bases between. The CDR3 is 14 residues long. Looked up from germline, CDR1 is LNHDA and CDR2 is SQIVND (reference sequence). CDR3 sequence: CASSIAGATDTQYF. The DNA of the CDR3 is TGTGCCAGTAGTATTGCGGGGGCCACAGATACGCAGTATTTT. Variable domain in full (rest from reference TRBV19 and TRBJ2-3): DGGITQSPKYLFRKEGQNVTLSCEQNLNHDAMYWYRQDPGQGLRLIYYSQIVNDFQKGDIAEGYSVSREKKESFPLTVTSAQKNPTAFYLCASSIAGATDTQYFGPGTRLTVL.

This clone was seen a single time. The chain employs TRBV7-9 and TRBJ2-5; D may be TRBD1 (6 bases). V was cut by 3 bases and J by 5 bases, with 13 bases left in between. The CDR3 runs to 14 residues. In germline, CDR1 is SEHNR, CDR2 FQNEAQ (reference sequence). The CDR3, as DNA: TGTGCCAGCAGCTTTTGGGGGCAGGGGGAGACCCAGTACTTC. As protein: CASSFWGQGETQYF.

The chain has TRBV27 and TRBJ2-5; TRBD2 matches at 7 bases. Per germline, CDR1 MNHEY and CDR2 SMNVEV (reference sequence). J lost 4 bases, V lost 8 bases, and 7 bases had no gene match. The CDR3 loop spans 13 amino acids. The CDR3 is CASGPGGRETQYF. For the CDR3, the DNA is TGTGCCAGCGGACCGGGGGGACGAGAGACCCAGTACTTC.

V and J are TRBV28 and TRBJ2-6; D unresolved. CDR1 MDHEN and CDR2 SYDVKM come from the germline V gene. Trimming cost V 3 bases and J 1 base, with 10 bases left between them. This CDR3 is built from 16 residues. CDR3 residues: CASSFPPQSGANVLTF. CDR3 nucleotide sequence: TGTGCCAGCAGTTTTCCCCCACAGTCTGGGGCCAACGTCCTGACTTTC.

The CDR3 reads CASNRGSGGAQETQYF. The CDR3 DNA reads as TGTGCCAGCAATCGGGGGAGCGGGGGGGCCCAAGAGACCCAGTACTTC. V gene TRBV9 combines with J gene TRBJ2-5; the match to TRBD2 covers 10 bases. The V segment lost 6 bases and the J segment 1 base; nucleotides outside the gene matches: 9. Germline lookup yields CDR1 SGDLS and CDR2 YYNGEE. CDR3 length equals 16 residues.

The chain combines TRBV6-5 with TRBJ2-5, with 7 positions matching TRBD1. The germline V gene has CDR1 MNHEY and CDR2 SVGAGI. The CDR3 runs 16 residues. Trimming removed 2 bases from V and 1 base from J; junction bases left unmatched: 7. The CDR3 DNA reads as TGTGCCAGCAGTTACGGTCCGGGACAGCTCCAAGAGACCCAGTACTTC. Translation gives CASSYGPGQLQETQYF.

The CDR3 DNA reads TGTGCCAGTACCCAGTCGACAGGGAGCTCTGGAAACACCATATATTTT. This translates into CASTQSTGSSGNTIYF. V gene TRBV19 combines with J gene TRBJ1-3, with 7 bases fitting TRBD1. V trimming: 7 bases; J trimming: 0 bases; junction bases outside the gene matches: 9. CDR3 length: 16 amino acids. CDR1 is LNHDA and CDR2 is SQIVND in the germline V gene (reference sequence).

The chain is built from TRBV14 and TRBJ1-4; possibly TRBD1 for D (6 bases). The germline V gene encodes CDR1 SGHDN and CDR2 FVKESK. The germline V and J ends were trimmed by 1 base and 8 bases, with 11 bases remaining between them. There are 14 residues in the CDR3. In DNA, the CDR3 is TGTGCCAGCAGCCAAGTCAGGGGAAGAGAAAAACTGTTTTTT. Its protein is CASSQVRGREKLFF.

The chain combines TRBV4-1 with TRBJ1-6; weak D call: TRBD1 (5 bases). CDR1 is MGHRA, CDR2 YSYEKL, per germline. The V and J ends lost 4 bases and 4 bases respectively, with 14 bases between them. The length of the CDR3 is 16 residues. The CDR3 loop is CASSRQGAVYNSPLHF. The CDR3 DNA reads TGCGCCAGCAGCCGCCAGGGTGCCGTTTATAATTCACCCCTCCACTTT.

This chain links TRBV18 with TRBJ2-7, with 7 bases that match TRBD1. The CDR3 loop spans 15 amino acids. Germline CDR1 reads KGHSH; CDR2 reads LQKENI. The J segment lost 5 bases and the V segment lost 4 bases, leaving 11 bases of the junction unmatched. CDR3 in amino acids: CASSQETGSEDEQYF. CDR3 bases: TGTGCCAGCTCACAAGAGACAGGGAGTGAAGACGAGCAGTACTTC.

This rearrangement joins TRBV29-1 to TRBJ2-1; D is perhaps TRBD1 (6 bases). CDR3 length equals 14 residues. Deletions cut 7 bases from V and 9 bases from J, with 22 bases between. CDR1 is SQVTM, CDR2 ANQGSEA, per germline. In nucleotides, the CDR3 is TGCAGCGGGGGGTTTATCCTACTACAGGGTGAGCAGTTCTTC. Protein product: CSGGFILLQGEQFF.

This rearrangement joins TRBV24-1 to TRBJ2-1; TRBD2 agrees at 9 bases. The CDR3 is made up of 15 amino acids. J lost 5 bases, V lost 5 bases, and 6 bases had no gene match. Germline V lookup: CDR1 KGHDR, CDR2 SFDVKD. The DNA for the CDR3 is TGTGCCACCAGTGGGGAGACTAGCGGTAACAATGAGCAGTTCTTC. This translates into CATSGETSGNNEQFF.

The chain recombines TRBV5-1 with TRBJ2-2, with D possibly matching TRBD1 (6 bases). Trimming took off 1 base at V and 4 bases at J, with 14 bases between the two ends. This CDR3 has 16 residues. The V gene's germline CDR1 is SGHRS and CDR2 YFSETQ. CDR3 amino acids: CASSLRGSLLTGELFF. CDR3 nucleotide sequence: TGCGCCAGCAGCTTGAGGGGGTCTCTACTCACCGGGGAGCTGTTTTTT.

The rearrangement joins TRBV2 to TRBJ2-3; possible D gene TRBD2, 6 bases. The CDR3 covers 11 residues. V was pared by 6 bases and J by 9 bases, with 10 bases between. CDR1 and CDR2 from the germline V gene are SNHLY and FYNNEI. CDR3 residues: CASRRRDTQYF. The CDR3 nucleotides read TGTGCCAGCAGAAGGAGGGACACGCAGTATTTT.

The chain employs TRBV6-5 and TRBJ1-1; TRBD1 matches 8 bases. The J segment lost 6 bases and the V segment lost 4 bases, leaving 10 bases of the junction unmatched. CDR3 length: 15 amino acids. Germline V CDR1 and CDR2: MNHEY, SVGAGI. CDR3 sequence reads: CASSFWTGTPPEAFF. CDR3 nucleotides: TGTGCCAGCAGTTTTTGGACAGGGACCCCCCCTGAAGCTTTCTTT.

This clone has a handful of counts. The V and J genes are TRBV12-3 or TRBV12-4 and TRBJ2-2, with no clear D. V dropped 6 bases and J dropped 1 base, with 6 bases sitting between them. The CDR3 has 13 amino acids. CDR3 protein: CASSPRNTGELFF. The CDR3 nucleotides are TGTGCCAGCAGCCCCAGGAACACCGGGGAGCTGTTTTTT.

The chain is built from TRBV6-5 and TRBJ2-7; D perhaps matches TRBD2 (5 bases). The CDR3 extends over 15 amino acids. Germline values: CDR1 MNHEY, CDR2 SVGAGI. Trimming shortened V by 7 bases and J by 4 bases, and 20 bases separated the two germline ends. CDR3 in amino acids: CASTQTGEGYYEQYF. CDR3 in DNA: TGTGCCAGCACTCAAACCGGGGAAGGGTATTACGAGCAGTACTTC.